A selection of T cell receptor beta chains follows, all from one sample in a study of blood T cell repertoires in COVID-19. Clones were read by immunoSEQ multiplex PCR, and TCRdb kept only the in-frame ones, dropping some. The table has fewer than 300,000 clones, 80% to 90% seen once. The sequencing input was peripheral blood. Receptors originate from a woman in her forties or fifties with COVID-19, enrolled during active disease. Both conserved end residues are part of each CDR3. A D gene is named only where the DNA matches it firmly. Rows give clone size only sometimes, using once, few, many, or a class for an expanded clone.

v_call	j_call	clone_size	d_call	cdr3_nt	cdr3_aa
TRBV7-6	TRBJ2-5	.	.	TGTGCCAGCAGGTACAGGGTACCAGAGACCCAGTACTTC	CASRYRVPETQYF
TRBV7-2	TRBJ2-7	.	TRBD1	TGTGCCAGCAGCTTAAAAGGGGGCATCTACGAGCAGTACTTC	CASSLKGGIYEQYF
TRBV20-1	TRBJ2-1	.	TRBD2	TGCAGTGCTAGTGGGCTAGCGGGTCTAGGTGGTGTCTCCTACAATGAGCAGTTCTTC	CSASGLAGLGGVSYNEQFF
TRBV18	TRBJ2-2	.	.	TGTGCCAGCTCACCACCGCAGGGGTCGAGCACCGGGGAGCTGTTTTTT	CASSPPQGSSTGELFF
TRBV5-1	TRBJ2-4	.	TRBD1	TGCGCCAGCAGCCCGGGACAGGCCAAAAACATTCAGTACTTC	CASSPGQAKNIQYF
TRBV3-1/TRBV3-2	TRBJ1-1	.	.	TGTGCCAGCAGCCAAGGGACGACAGGAGCTTTCTTT	CASSQGTTGAFF
TRBV5-1	TRBJ2-2	.	TRBD2	TGCGCCAGCAGCATGATAGCGGGAGGAAACACCGGGGAGCTGTTTTTT	CASSMIAGGNTGELFF
TRBV6-5	TRBJ1-4	once	TRBD1	TGTGCCAGCAGAAACGGACAGGGGAAGAATGAAAAACTGTTTTTT	CASRNGQGKNEKLFF
TRBV19	TRBJ2-1	.	TRBD1	TGTGCCAGTAGGTATCGGACAGGGTCGAGCTACAATGAGCAGTTCTTC	CASRYRTGSSYNEQFF
TRBV7-8	TRBJ2-7	.	TRBD2	TGTGCCAGCAGCTCGACTAGCGGGTCGACCTACGAGCAGTACTTC	CASSSTSGSTYEQYF
TRBV10-3	TRBJ2-7	.	TRBD1	TGTGCCATCAGTCTCCGAGGGGGCACCTACGAGCAGTACTTC	CAISLRGGTYEQYF
TRBV10-2	TRBJ2-3	.	TRBD2	TGCGCCAGCAGTGTGGCGGGAGCCCCCGATACGCAGTATTTT	CASSVAGAPDTQYF
TRBV30	TRBJ2-7	.	TRBD2	TGTGCCTGGAGAACTAGCGGGAGGTACGAGCAGTACTTC	CAWRTSGRYEQYF
TRBV7-9	TRBJ1-2	.	.	TGTGCCAGCAGCCGAACGTTTCCGGGACTCGTAGAGCACTATGGCTACACCTTC	CASSRTFPGLVEHYGYTF
TRBV5-6	TRBJ1-2	.	.	TGTGCCAGCAGCCCATCTGGGACGGGACTAATACACTTC	CASSPSGTGLIHF
TRBV12-3/TRBV12-4	TRBJ2-1	.	.	TGTGCCAGCAGGCCCAGGGGCACTGAGCAGTTCTTC	CASRPRGTEQFF
TRBV10-3	TRBJ1-4	once	.	TGTGCCATCAGTGCAACTGGTCGAGGGAATGAAAAACTGTTTTTT	CAISATGRGNEKLFF
TRBV2	TRBJ1-5	.	TRBD1	TGTGCCAGCAGGAGACAGGGGTCGGGCAATCAGCCCCAGCATTTT	CASRRQGSGNQPQHF
TRBV5-1	TRBJ2-5	.	TRBD2	TGCGCCAGCAGGACGGGGCGGGGGCAAGAGACCCAGTACTTC	CASRTGRGQETQYF
TRBV5-1	TRBJ2-1	once	TRBD2	TGCGCCAGCAGCGAATTAGCGGGGCCGGGTGGCGATGAGCAGTTCTTC	CASSELAGPGGDEQFF
TRBV5-4	TRBJ2-3	once	TRBD2	TGTGCCAGCAGCTTGACTAGCGGGAGGCCAGATACGCAGTATTTT	CASSLTSGRPDTQYF
TRBV19	TRBJ2-1	.	.	TGTGCCAGTAGTCAGCGGCTCATGGATGAGCAGTTCTTC	CASSQRLMDEQFF
TRBV6-2/TRBV6-3	TRBJ1-2	.	TRBD1	TGTGCCAGCAGTTCAACAGGGGGAACTAACTATGGCTACACCTTC	CASSSTGGTNYGYTF
TRBV7-2	TRBJ2-3	.	TRBD2	TGTGCCAGCAGCTCTAGCGGTCTCGGCACAGATACGCAGTATTTT	CASSSSGLGTDTQYF
TRBV13	TRBJ1-2	.	TRBD1	TGTGCCAGCAGCTCTAGACAGGGCTCAAGAAAAGATGGCTACACCTTC	CASSSRQGSRKDGYTF
TRBV27	TRBJ1-1	.	.	TGTGCCAGCAGTCCAAACGACAGGATGAACACTGAAGCTTTCTTT	CASSPNDRMNTEAFF
TRBV6-2/TRBV6-3	TRBJ1-2	.	.	TGTGCCAGCAGTTACTCAGCAGGGAAGCCCATGCCCTTATCCTATGGCTACACCTTC	CASSYSAGKPMPLSYGYTF
TRBV4-2	TRBJ2-2	.	TRBD2	TGTGCCAGCAGCCCGACGAGACGGACTAGCGGCACCGGGGAGCTGTTTTTT	CASSPTRRTSGTGELFF
TRBV19	TRBJ1-1	.	TRBD1	TGTGCCAGCCGTCTGCCTTTGGACAGGGGCGGTCCTGAAGCTTTCTTT	CASRLPLDRGGPEAFF
TRBV7-2	TRBJ1-3	.	.	TGTGCCAGCAGCTTAATCTTTAGCTCTGGAAACACCATATATTTT	CASSLIFSSGNTIYF
TRBV30	TRBJ2-7	.	TRBD2	TGTGCCTGGAGCCCAATGGGGGGGTACGAGCAGTACTTC	CAWSPMGGYEQYF
TRBV5-1	TRBJ2-3	.	TRBD2	TGCGCCAGCAGCTTGCAGGGGCTAGCGGGAGGTTCAGATACGCAGTATTTT	CASSLQGLAGGSDTQYF
TRBV19	TRBJ1-1	.	TRBD1	TGTGCCAGTACTGACAGGGGGCGGACTGAAGCTTTCTTT	CASTDRGRTEAFF
TRBV19	TRBJ1-2	.	.	TGTGCCAGTAGTGTCACCACGGGACAAAACTATGGCTACACCTTC	CASSVTTGQNYGYTF
TRBV18	TRBJ2-1	.	TRBD2	TGTGCCAGCTCACCATCCTATTCTAGCGGTAGCTCCTACAATGAGCAGTTCTTC	CASSPSYSSGSSYNEQFF
TRBV7-6	TRBJ2-1	.	.	TGTGCCAGCAGCTTAGCGCGTGCGATCTACAATGAGCAGTTCTTC	CASSLARAIYNEQFF
TRBV5-1	TRBJ2-7	.	TRBD1	TGCGCCAGCAGCCCCGGGACAGCGAGAACCTACGAGCAGTACTTC	CASSPGTARTYEQYF
TRBV18	TRBJ1-5	.	TRBD1	TGTGCCAGCTCACCTACCATCGGACAGGGAGGCTATAGCAATCAGCCCCAGCATTTT	CASSPTIGQGGYSNQPQHF
TRBV30	TRBJ2-7	.	.	TGTGCCTGGAGTAACCCTAGGAGAGGGTCCTACGAGCAGTACTTC	CAWSNPRRGSYEQYF
TRBV18	TRBJ2-5	.	.	TGTGCCAGCTCACCAACAGGGCCCCAAGAGACCCAGTACTTC	CASSPTGPQETQYF
TRBV30	TRBJ2-5	once	TRBD1	TGTGCCTGGAGTGTAGGGACAGGTACTCGGAAGACCCAGTACTTC	CAWSVGTGTRKTQYF
TRBV6-2/TRBV6-3	TRBJ2-1	.	.	TGTGCCAGCAGTTACTCCGGCAACTTCGAGGAGTTCTTC	CASSYSGNFEEFF